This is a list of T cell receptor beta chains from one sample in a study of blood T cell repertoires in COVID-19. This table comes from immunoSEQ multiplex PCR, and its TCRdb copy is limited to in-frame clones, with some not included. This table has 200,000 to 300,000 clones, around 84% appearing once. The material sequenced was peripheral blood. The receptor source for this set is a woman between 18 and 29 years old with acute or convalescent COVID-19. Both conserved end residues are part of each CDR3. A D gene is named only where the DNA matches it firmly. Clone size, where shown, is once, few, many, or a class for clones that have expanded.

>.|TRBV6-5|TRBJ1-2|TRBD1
TGTGCCAGCAGAGACAACCCGGGACAGGGTTATGGCTACACCTTC
CASRDNPGQGYGYTF
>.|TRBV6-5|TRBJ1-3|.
TGTGCCAGCAGGCAGGGGCTAGACTCTGGAAACACCATATATTTT
CASRQGLDSGNTIYF
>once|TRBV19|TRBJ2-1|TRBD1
TGTGCCAGTAGTAAAACCGGGACAGGGTCCTACAATGAGCAGTTCTTC
CASSKTGTGSYNEQFF
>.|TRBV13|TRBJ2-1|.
TGTGCCAGCAGCCCCGATCGACTAGACGGCATATACAATGAGCAGTTCTTC
CASSPDRLDGIYNEQFF
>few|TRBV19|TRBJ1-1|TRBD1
TGTGCCAGTAGTACGCGACAGGGGAACACTGAAGCTTTCTTT
CASSTRQGNTEAFF
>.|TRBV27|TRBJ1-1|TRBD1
TGTGCCAGCAGTATGAACAGGGGAAACACTGAAGCTTTCTTT
CASSMNRGNTEAFF
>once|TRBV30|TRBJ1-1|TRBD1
TGTGCCTCCCCACCTAGGGCAGGGGGACCAAAAGCTTTCTTT
CASPPRAGGPKAFF
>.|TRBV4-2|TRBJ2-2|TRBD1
TGTGCCAGCAGCCAAGATCTACAGGGGGCCAACACCGGGGAGCTGTTTTTT
CASSQDLQGANTGELFF
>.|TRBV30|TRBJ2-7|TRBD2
TGTGCCTTTTCGGTAGCGGGAGACGAGCAGTACTTC
CAFSVAGDEQYF
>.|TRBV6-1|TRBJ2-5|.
TGTGCCAGTCGCGGATACCAAGAGACCCAGTACTTC
CASRGYQETQYF
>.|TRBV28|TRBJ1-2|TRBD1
TGTGCCAGCAGTCCCCCGGGGACAGTGCATGGCTACACCTTC
CASSPPGTVHGYTF
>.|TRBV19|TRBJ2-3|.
TGTGCCAGTAGTATTGGAGGGGCCTCGCTTGCCACAGATACGCAGTATTTT
CASSIGGASLATDTQYF
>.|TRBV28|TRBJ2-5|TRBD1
TGTGCCAGCACCTTAGCCGGGACAGAGTACCAAGAGACCCAGTACTTC
CASTLAGTEYQETQYF
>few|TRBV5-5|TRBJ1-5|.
TGTGCCAGCAGATCCGGAGGCGGGGGGGACCAGCCCCAGCATTTT
CASRSGGGGDQPQHF
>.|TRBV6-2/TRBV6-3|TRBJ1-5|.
TGTGCCAGCAGCCACTCGACAGGTTTAAATCAGCCCCAGCATTTT
CASSHSTGLNQPQHF
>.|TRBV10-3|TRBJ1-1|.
TGTGCCATCAGTGAGTCTGACGGGGGCACTGAAGCTTTCTTT
CAISESDGGTEAFF
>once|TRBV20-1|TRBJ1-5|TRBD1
TGCAGTGCTAGTACAGGGGGCGGAGATAGCAATCAGCCCCAGCATTTT
CSASTGGGDSNQPQHF
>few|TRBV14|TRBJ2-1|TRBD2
TGTGCCAGCAGCCGGCTAGCGGGAGGGCGGTACAATGAGCAGTTCTTC
CASSRLAGGRYNEQFF
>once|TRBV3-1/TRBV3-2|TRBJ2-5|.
TGTGCCAGCAGCCAAGTTTACGCCGGAGAATACCGCCAAGAGACCCAGTACTTC
CASSQVYAGEYRQETQYF
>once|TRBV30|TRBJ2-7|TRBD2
TGTGCCTGGAGTCCGTGGGGGAGGGGTTCCTACGAGCAGTACTTC
CAWSPWGRGSYEQYF
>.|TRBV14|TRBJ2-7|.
TGTGCCAGCAGCCAAGGCCTCCGGGAGCATTTCTACGAGCAGTACTTC
CASSQGLREHFYEQYF
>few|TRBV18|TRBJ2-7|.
TGTGCCAGCTCACCAGGAACCGGGGAATACTACGAGCAGTACTTC
CASSPGTGEYYEQYF
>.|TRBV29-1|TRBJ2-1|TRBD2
TGCAGCGTTGGAACTAGCGGGGTTTACAATGAGCAGTTCTTC
CSVGTSGVYNEQFF
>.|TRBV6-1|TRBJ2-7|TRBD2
TGTGCCAGCAGTGACCTTTCTAGCGGGAGCTACGGCAAGCAGTACTTC
CASSDLSSGSYGKQYF
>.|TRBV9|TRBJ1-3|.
TGTGCCAGCAGCTCCCAGTACACGCCTTTCTCTGGAAACACCATATATTTT
CASSSQYTPFSGNTIYF
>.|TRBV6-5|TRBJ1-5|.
TGTGCCAGCGGCACTAGCAGGGATCAGCCCCAGCATTTT
CASGTSRDQPQHF
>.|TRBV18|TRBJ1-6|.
TGTGCCAGCTCACGGGCAGTCTCCTATAATTCACCCCTCCACTTT
CASSRAVSYNSPLHF
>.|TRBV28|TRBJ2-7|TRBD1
TGTGCCAGCAGTTCGATTAGGGGACAGGGGTTCGAGCAGTACTTC
CASSSIRGQGFEQYF
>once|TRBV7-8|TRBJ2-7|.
TGTGCCAGCAGCTTAGGTCTGGCGGGTACCTACGAGCAGTACTTC
CASSLGLAGTYEQYF
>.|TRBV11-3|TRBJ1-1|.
TGTGCCAGCAGTACTAACACAGGGACGAACACTGAAGCTTTCTTT
CASSTNTGTNTEAFF
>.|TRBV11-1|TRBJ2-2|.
TGTGCCAGCAGCTTAGCTGCAGGGTCAGGGGCCCTGAACACCGGGGAGCTGTTTTTT
CASSLAAGSGALNTGELFF
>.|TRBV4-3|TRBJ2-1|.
TGCGCCAGCAGCCAAGAAAGGGACTCCCTAGGCAATGAGCAGTTCTTC
CASSQERDSLGNEQFF
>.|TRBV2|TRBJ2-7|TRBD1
TGTGCCGGAAACAGGGGCGAATCCTACGAGCAGTACTTC
CAGNRGESYEQYF
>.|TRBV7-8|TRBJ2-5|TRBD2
TGTGCCAGCAGCTTAATTAATCCTAGCGGGCAACAAGAGACCCAGTACTTC
CASSLINPSGQQETQYF
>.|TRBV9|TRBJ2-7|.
TGTGCCAGCAGCGCAGGGGGGGAGCAGTACTTC
CASSAGGEQYF
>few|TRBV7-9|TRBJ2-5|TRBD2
TGTGCCAGCAGCTTTGCTAGCGGGAGTGAGACCCAGTACTTC
CASSFASGSETQYF
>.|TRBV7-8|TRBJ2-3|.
TGTGCCAGCAGCTTAGAGGCAGGGCATACAGATACGCAGTATTTT
CASSLEAGHTDTQYF
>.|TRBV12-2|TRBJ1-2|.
TGTGCAAGTCGCCGAGACAGGGACCTAGGCTATGGCTACACCTTC
CASRRDRDLGYGYTF
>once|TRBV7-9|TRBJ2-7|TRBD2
TGTGCCAGCAGTTTACTAGCGGGAGTGGGCGAGCAGTACTTC
CASSLLAGVGEQYF
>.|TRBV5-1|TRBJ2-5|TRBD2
TGCGCCAGCAGCTTGGTTTCTACGGGTGGGAGCGGGAGGAAAGAGACCCAGTACTTC
CASSLVSTGGSGRKETQYF
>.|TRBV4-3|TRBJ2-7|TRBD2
TGCGCCAGCAGCCTAGGGACTAGCGCGTCCTACGAGCAGTACTTC
CASSLGTSASYEQYF
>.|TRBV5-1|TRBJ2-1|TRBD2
TGCGCCAGCAGCCACGGACTAGCGGGAGGGCCGAGCTCCTACAATGAGCAGTTCTTC
CASSHGLAGGPSSYNEQFF